A selection of T cell receptor beta chains follows, all from one sample in a study of beta chain features in type 1 diabetes. Clones were read by immunoSEQ multiplex PCR, and TCRdb kept only the in-frame ones, dropping some. Of tens of thousands of clones listed, around a third are singletons. Sample: stem cell memory CD4+ T cells from blood. These TCRs come from a woman under 30 in good health. Each CDR3 is given with its conserved first and last residue. A D gene is named only where the DNA matches it firmly. Rows give clone size only sometimes, using once, few, many, or a class for an expanded clone.

size	V	J	D	DNA	CDR3
.	TRBV27	TRBJ2-5	TRBD1	TGTGCCAGCAATCCCCAGTGGGACAGGGGGAGAGAGACCCAGTACTTC	CASNPQWDRGRETQYF
.	TRBV6-1	TRBJ2-1	TRBD1	TGTGCCAGTAATACAGGGGTGGAGCAGTTCTTC	CASNTGVEQFF
few	TRBV7-6	TRBJ2-5	.	TGTGCCAGCAGCCCCCAGCCCGCGGAAGAGACCCAGTACTTC	CASSPQPAEETQYF
.	TRBV6-5	TRBJ2-3	TRBD2	TGTGCCAGCAGTTACTCTGGACTAGGGGATACGCAGTATTTT	CASSYSGLGDTQYF
few	TRBV30	TRBJ2-2	TRBD2	TGTGCCTGGAGGTCACCGGGACTAGCGAACTACACCGGGGAGCTGTTTTTT	CAWRSPGLANYTGELFF
few	TRBV5-1	TRBJ2-1	.	TGCGCCAGCAGTTCCGGGACATCCCCTTACAATGAGCAGTTCTTC	CASSSGTSPYNEQFF
.	TRBV5-4	TRBJ2-2	TRBD2	TGTGCCAGCAGCTTGGAGCGGCTAGCGGCGAACACCGGGGAGCTGTTTTTT	CASSLERLAANTGELFF
.	TRBV19	TRBJ2-1	TRBD2	TGTGCCAGTAGGCCGGGGGGAGGGTACAATGAGCAGTTCTTC	CASRPGGGYNEQFF
.	TRBV2	TRBJ1-2	TRBD1	TGTGCCAGCACCTTGAGTGGGACAGGGGAACGCTACACCTTC	CASTLSGTGERYTF
.	TRBV7-2	TRBJ1-2	TRBD1	TGTGCCAGCAGCCCCGGACAGGGGCGCTACACCTTC	CASSPGQGRYTF
.	TRBV4-2	TRBJ1-4	.	TGTGCCAGCAGCCAAGGAACGGGACAAGGGGGAGAAAAACTGTTTTTT	CASSQGTGQGGEKLFF
few	TRBV5-6	TRBJ2-5	TRBD2	TGTGCCAGCAGCTTGGCCGGAGCGGGAGTGGGGGAGACCCAGTACTTC	CASSLAGAGVGETQYF
.	TRBV7-2	TRBJ2-5	TRBD2	TGTGCCAGCAGCTTTGCCGGGGCGGGGGGCACAGAGACCCAGTACTTC	CASSFAGAGGTETQYF
.	TRBV7-3	TRBJ1-2	.	TGTGCCAGCAGCTTAGGCCAGGGGTCGAACTATGGCTACACCTTC	CASSLGQGSNYGYTF
.	TRBV6-6	TRBJ2-7	TRBD1	TGTGCCAGCAGTTACGTACAGGGGGCTGGGGAGCAGTACTTC	CASSYVQGAGEQYF
.	TRBV5-1	TRBJ2-7	TRBD2	TGCGCCAGCAGCTTGGCCTATGAGGGAGGGCCTTCGAACGAGCAGTACTTC	CASSLAYEGGPSNEQYF
.	TRBV2	TRBJ2-5	TRBD1	TGTGCCAGCATCAGGGACAGGGGTATGGAGACCCAGTACTTC	CASIRDRGMETQYF
.	TRBV7-9	TRBJ1-2	.	TGTGCCAGCAGCTTAGAGGGATCGGGAAATGGCTACACCTTC	CASSLEGSGNGYTF
.	TRBV2	TRBJ1-2	TRBD1	TGTGCCACACAGGGGGCAACGGGAGGCTACACCTTC	CATQGATGGYTF
few	TRBV4-3	TRBJ2-1	TRBD2	TGCGCCAGCAGCCAAGTGCTAGCGGGGGGGTATGAGCAGTTCTTC	CASSQVLAGGYEQFF
.	TRBV6-5	TRBJ2-3	.	TGTGCCAGCAGTTCACCCTCAGGGGCAGATACGCAGTATTTT	CASSSPSGADTQYF
few	TRBV19	TRBJ1-4	.	TGTGCCAGTAGTATGTATCGACAGCCCAATGAAAAACTGTTTTTT	CASSMYRQPNEKLFF
.	TRBV7-2	TRBJ1-5	TRBD1	TGTGCCAGCAGTCCTGGACAGGAGGGAACTCAGCCCCAGCATTTT	CASSPGQEGTQPQHF
few	TRBV6-5	TRBJ1-2	.	TGTGCCAGCAGTTACTCGATTGTGGGGCACTATGGCTACACCTTC	CASSYSIVGHYGYTF
few	TRBV28	TRBJ2-3	TRBD2	TGTGCCTCCAAAGCGGGGGATTCTAGCACAGATACGCAGTATTTT	CASKAGDSSTDTQYF